The 17 T cell receptor beta chains below come from one sample, sequenced in a study of blood T cell repertoires in COVID-19. This table comes from immunoSEQ multiplex PCR, and its TCRdb copy is limited to in-frame clones, with some not included. The data show about 150,000 clones, roughly 78% seen once. The sample consisted of PBMCs or T cells enriched from blood (not recorded which). The receptors here all came from a woman in her forties or fifties who had recovered from COVID-19.

V usage is TRBV18 and J usage is TRBJ1-2; a possible D gene is TRBD1 (5 bases). Trimming removed 3 bases from V and 6 bases from J, with 20 bases in between. In germline, CDR1 is KGHSH, CDR2 LQKENI. The CDR3 is made up of 16 amino acids. The CDR3 DNA reads TGTGCCAGCTCACCCCAGGAAGTCGCAGGGTCTCATGGCTACACCTTC. It specifies CASSPQEVAGSHGYTF.

V is TRBV23-1 and J is TRBJ1-3, with D possibly matching TRBD1 (6 bases). TRBV23-1 is filed as an ORF, its function uncertain. Trimming cost V 6 bases and J 2 bases, with 17 bases left between them. The CDR3 loop spans 16 amino acids. The CDR3 bases are TGCGCCAGCAGCCCTAAGGGGGGGAGGGCTGGAAACACCATATATTTT. Translation gives CASSPKGGRAGNTIYF.

The J gene is TRBJ1-4, the V gene TRBV19; 7 positions agree with TRBD1. V trimming: 7 bases; J trimming: 7 bases; junction bases outside the gene matches: 6. This CDR3 comprises 13 residues. The germline V gene encodes CDR1 LNHDA and CDR2 SQIVND (reference sequence). The chain's CDR3 is CASTHRGGEKLFF. As DNA, the CDR3 is TGTGCCAGTACTCACAGGGGAGGTGAAAAACTGTTTTTT.

This clone was observed a handful of times. The chain is built from TRBV19 and TRBJ1-6, with D possibly being TRBD1 (5 bases). Trimming pared 6 bases from V and 7 bases from J, leaving 13 bases between. Germline CDR1 LNHDA, CDR2 SQIVND (reference sequence). The CDR3 runs 14 residues. The CDR3 bases are TGTGCCAGTAGGCTATGGCAGGGCAATTCACCCCTCCACTTT. This gives the protein CASRLWQGNSPLHF.

This chain links TRBV7-9 with TRBJ1-2; tentatively, D is TRBD1 (5 bases). The CDR3 is made up of 14 amino acids. Germline CDR1 reads SEHNR; CDR2 reads FQNEAQ (reference sequence). Trimming stripped 1 base from V and 3 bases from J, with 9 bases between. This CDR3 reads CASSLGQTDYGYTF. Here the CDR3 DNA reads TGTGCCAGCAGCTTAGGACAGACTGACTATGGCTACACCTTC. The entire variable domain, with the rest obtained from reference TRBV7-9 and TRBJ1-2, is as follows: DTGVSQNPRHKITKRGQNVTFRCDPISEHNRLYWYRQTLGQGPEFLTYFQNEAQLEKSRLLSDRFSAERPKGSFSTLEIQRTEQGDSAMYLCASSLGQTDYGYTFGSGTRLTVV.

This chain joins TRBV5-4 and TRBJ1-4; 10 bases are a match to TRBD1. In germline, CDR1 is SGHNT, CDR2 YYREEE (reference sequence). The V gene end was trimmed by 5 bases and the J gene end by 6 bases; junction bases not matched to a gene: 7. The CDR3 totals 15 residues. The DNA for the CDR3 is TGTGCCAGCAGAGATACCGGGACAGGGGATGAAAAACTGTTTTTT. Protein product: CASRDTGTGDEKLFF.

The CDR3, as DNA: TGCAGCGTTGAACCAGGGTTCCCTGAAGCTTTCTTT. This codes for CSVEPGFPEAFF. The rearrangement links TRBV29-1 to TRBJ1-1, with D perhaps TRBD1 (5 bases). The germline CDR1 and CDR2 sequences are SQVTM and ANQGSEA. This CDR3 comprises 12 residues. The germline V and J ends were trimmed by 2 bases and 6 bases, with 10 bases remaining between them.

The rearrangement links TRBV7-8 to TRBJ2-5, with a tentative D call TRBD2 (7 bases). The length of the CDR3 is 18 residues. The germline CDR1 and CDR2 sequences are SGHVS and FQNEAQ. The V and J ends lost 0 bases and 2 bases respectively, with 19 bases between them. This chain's CDR3 is CASSLALGRGPKQETQYF. CDR3 coding DNA: TGTGCCAGCAGCTTAGCGCTCGGGCGGGGGCCCAAACAAGAGACCCAGTACTTC. Using reference TRBV7-8 and TRBJ2-5 for the parts outside the CDR3, the full variable domain is GAGVSQSPRYKVAKRGQDVALRCDPISGHVSLFWYQQALGQGPEFLTYFQNEAQLDKSGLPSDRFFAERPEGSVSTLKIQRTQQEDSAVYLCASSLALGRGPKQETQYFGPGTRLLVL.

V usage is TRBV15 and J usage is TRBJ1-2, with 10 bases aligning to TRBD1. Germline trimming cut 1 base from V and 7 bases from J; bases unmatched to any gene: 3. The V gene's germline CDR1 is LNHNV and CDR2 YYDKDF (reference sequence). CDR3 length: 14 amino acids. The CDR3 bases are TGTGCCACCAGCAGAGGACAGGGGGCGGGTGGCTACACCTTC. This sequence encodes CATSRGQGAGGYTF.

This clone was detected once. The V gene is TRBV6-2 or TRBV6-3, the J gene TRBJ2-1; D not resolved. V was trimmed by 2 bases and J by 0 bases, leaving 11 bases between them. Per the germline V gene, CDR1 is MNHEY and CDR2 is SVGEGT. The length of the CDR3 is 16 residues. CDR3 residues: CASSYGSRVSYNEQFF. For the CDR3, the DNA is TGTGCCAGCAGTTACGGTTCCCGGGTCTCCTACAATGAGCAGTTCTTC.

This chain links TRBV10-3 with TRBJ1-2; the D is unclear. Trimming cost V 3 bases and J 6 bases, with 14 bases left between them. The CDR3 runs to 14 residues. Looked up from germline, CDR1 is ENHRY and CDR2 is SYGVKD. The CDR3: CAISDPIKGDGYTF. CDR3 in DNA: TGTGCCATCAGTGATCCCATAAAGGGAGATGGCTACACCTTC.

The chain uses TRBV28 and TRBJ2-7; 8 nucleotides match TRBD1. The ends lost 3 bases at V and 7 bases at J; junction bases unmatched: 8. This CDR3 spans 14 amino acids. CDR1 is MDHEN, CDR2 SYDVKM, per germline. CDR3 DNA sequence: TGTGCCAGCAGTTTCACAGGGGGATCATGGGAGCAGTACTTC. Its translation: CASSFTGGSWEQYF. The full variable domain, with the rest looked up from reference TRBV28 and TRBJ2-7, is DVKVTQSSRYLVKRTGEKVFLECVQDMDHENMFWYRQDPGLGLRLIYFSYDVKMKEKGDIPEGYSVSREKKERFSLILESASTNQTSMYLCASSFTGGSWEQYFGPGTRLTVT.

The gene calls are TRBV7-9 and TRBJ1-1; tentatively, D is TRBD1 (6 bases). The V end was cut by 6 bases, the J end by 4 bases, with 12 bases between. The CDR3 is 13 amino acids. Germline CDR1 SEHNR, CDR2 FQNEAQ (reference sequence). In nucleotides, the CDR3 is TGTGCCAGCAGTGACCGGGACACCACTGAAGCTTTCTTT. Its protein is CASSDRDTTEAFF.

The V and J genes are TRBV5-1 and TRBJ2-7, with TRBD2 matching over 8 bases. The germline gives CDR1 SGHRS, CDR2 YFSETQ. J was trimmed by 6 bases and V by 0 bases; bases with no gene match: 2. The CDR3 has 13 residues. As DNA, the CDR3 is TGCGCCAGCAGCTTGGCCGGGACTAGCGAGCAGTACTTC. This sequence encodes CASSLAGTSEQYF.

The rearrangement joins TRBV4-1 to TRBJ1-5; possibly TRBD1 for D (6 bases). The CDR3 totals 17 residues. Germline V gives CDR1 MGHRA, CDR2 YSYEKL. V was trimmed by 4 bases and J by 5 bases, leaving 21 bases between them. The CDR3 here is CASSRTDSMFNDQPQHF. CDR3 DNA sequence: TGCGCCAGCAGCCGAACGGACAGTATGTTTAACGATCAGCCCCAGCATTTT.

This rearrangement joins TRBV4-2 to TRBJ1-1; the D gene is possibly TRBD1 (6 bases). V was trimmed by 0 bases and J by 2 bases, leaving 13 bases between them. Germline V lookup: CDR1 LGHNA, CDR2 YNFKEQ. This CDR3 is 16 amino acids long. DNA of the CDR3: TGTGCCAGCAGCCAAGATAAGCACAGGGTAAACACTGAAGCTTTCTTT. As protein: CASSQDKHRVNTEAFF.

The rearrangement joins TRBV29-1 to TRBJ1-1; D remains unclear. Germline-derived CDR1 and CDR2 are SQVTM and ANQGSEA. The V gene lost 4 bases and the J gene lost 2 bases, with 8 bases spanning the gap. This CDR3 region has 12 residues. CDR3 bases: TGCAGCGTTGGGCAGGCTAACACTGAAGCTTTCTTT. Translation gives CSVGQANTEAFF.